This is a list of T cell receptor beta chains from one sample in a study of T cell responses to AZD1222 COVID-19 vaccine. Some clones are missing from TCRdb's copy, which holds only in-frame ones; the method was immunoSEQ multiplex PCR. The sample has fewer than 150,000 clones, 70% to 90% seen once. Specimen: peripheral blood, collected 28 days after the second AZD1222 dose. Receptors originate from an adult who received the AZD1222 COVID-19 vaccine. CDR3s include the opening cysteine and the closing phenylalanine or tryptophan. D genes are given only for firm matches. Size is stated for part of the rows, as once, few or many counts, or as a class when the clone is expanded.

j_call d_call v_call clone_size cdr3_nt cdr3_aa
TRBJ1-1 TRBD1 TRBV5-1 - TGCGCCAGCAGCACACGGACAGGGAAGGCATGGGAGAACACTGAAGCTTTCTTT CASSTRTGKAWENTEAFF
TRBJ1-3 - TRBV2 - TGTGCCAGCAGTGGACGGCGATACGGAAACACCATATATTTT CASSGRRYGNTIYF
TRBJ2-5 TRBD2 TRBV27 - TGTGCCAGCAGTTTACTATCGGGGGGGGGAATTGAGACCCAGTACTTC CASSLLSGGGIETQYF
TRBJ1-1 - TRBV15 - TGTGCCACCAGCAGCGCCGGCACTGAAGCTTTCTTT CATSSAGTEAFF
TRBJ2-1 TRBD2 TRBV3-1/TRBV3-2 - TGTGCCAGCAGCCTAAGCGGGAGGTTTTCGGATGAGCAGTTCTTC CASSLSGRFSDEQFF
TRBJ1-2 - TRBV6-2/TRBV6-3 - TGTGCCAGCAGTTACTCCCCCACTGGCTACACCTTC CASSYSPTGYTF
TRBJ2-2 - TRBV4-2 - TGTGCCAGCAGCCAAGATTGGCCTAGCGGGGAGCTGTTTTTT CASSQDWPSGELFF
TRBJ2-7 TRBD2 TRBV3-1/TRBV3-2 - TGTGCCAGCAGCCTCAGACTAGCGGGTTCGTATGAGCAGTACTTC CASSLRLAGSYEQYF
TRBJ2-1 - TRBV27 - TGTGCCAGCAGTCGGGGGCTCTACAATGAGCAGTTCTTC CASSRGLYNEQFF
TRBJ1-5 - TRBV7-9 - TGTGCCAGCTGTCAGGATGGCCGGCAGCCCCAGCATTTT CASCQDGRQPQHF
TRBJ2-5 TRBD1 TRBV4-3 - TGCGCCAGCAGCCCAGACCCGGGACAGGGGGCAGAGACCCAGTACTTC CASSPDPGQGAETQYF
TRBJ2-1 - TRBV29-1 few TGCAGCGTTGATTTGGGCTACAATGAGCAGTTCTTC CSVDLGYNEQFF
TRBJ2-3 TRBD2 TRBV2 - TGTGCCAGCAGACCCGGGACTAGCAGCACAGATACGCAGTATTTT CASRPGTSSTDTQYF
TRBJ1-2 - TRBV24-1 - TGTGCCACCAGTGACCGCGACAGCCTCTATGGCTACACCTTC CATSDRDSLYGYTF
TRBJ1-2 - TRBV4-2 - TGTGCCAGCAGCGGGACGGACGGAAACTATGGCTACACCTTC CASSGTDGNYGYTF
TRBJ2-7 - TRBV2 - TGTGCCAGCAGTCCCGACCTGGCGGGCTCCTACGAGCAGTACTTC CASSPDLAGSYEQYF
TRBJ1-3 TRBD1 TRBV19 - TGTGCCAGTAGTTTAACCCCGGGACAGTACTCTGGAAACACCATATATTTT CASSLTPGQYSGNTIYF
TRBJ1-2 TRBD1 TRBV19 - TGTGCCAGTAGTACCGGACAGGGGCCGGTCAACACCTTC CASSTGQGPVNTF
TRBJ2-1 - TRBV10-3 - TGTGCCATCAGTGGGGGGGCCGTGGTGGAGCAGTTCTTC CAISGGAVVEQFF
TRBJ1-1 - TRBV7-2 once TGTGCCAGCGGGGTACGGAACACTGAAGCTTTCTTT CASGVRNTEAFF
TRBJ1-3 - TRBV15 - TGTGCCACCAGCAGAGATCCTACAGGGGGAAACACCATATATTTT CATSRDPTGGNTIYF
TRBJ1-1 - TRBV12-5 - TGTGCTAGTGGTAGAGAGGAGGGCACTGAAGCTTTCTTT CASGREEGTEAFF
TRBJ2-7 - TRBV19 - TGTGCCAGTAGTATAGAAGGATATACCTACGAGCAGTACTTC CASSIEGYTYEQYF
TRBJ2-1 - TRBV20-1 - TGCAGTGCTATTCCCCGGGCCGAGCAGTTCTTC CSAIPRAEQFF
TRBJ2-2 TRBD2 TRBV3-1/TRBV3-2 - TGTGCCAGCAGCCCTAGCGGTACAAGGGGGGAGCTGTTTTTT CASSPSGTRGELFF
TRBJ1-1 - TRBV4-1 - TGCGCCAGCAGCCATCACTCTGAAGCTTTCTTT CASSHHSEAFF
TRBJ1-5 - TRBV27 - TGTGCCAGCAGTTTAGTATCGGGAAATCAGCCCCAGCATTTT CASSLVSGNQPQHF
TRBJ1-1 - TRBV12-3/TRBV12-4 - TGTGCCAGCAGTTTTCGAGAGAACACTGAAGCTTTCTTT CASSFRENTEAFF
TRBJ1-1 - TRBV19 few TGTGCCAGTAGTATAGGGTCCCAGGGGAACACTGAAGCTTTCTTT CASSIGSQGNTEAFF
TRBJ2-3 - TRBV19 - TGTGCCAGTAGTATGGGAACTAGCACAGATACGCAGTATTTT CASSMGTSTDTQYF
TRBJ1-1 - TRBV7-9 - TGTGCCAGCACCTTAGCGGGGGGCGAAACTGAAGCTTTCTTT CASTLAGGETEAFF
TRBJ2-6 - TRBV29-1 - TGCAGCGTTGAGGAGGGCTCTGGGGCCAACGTCCTGACTTTC CSVEEGSGANVLTF
TRBJ2-3 - TRBV20-1 once TGCAGTGCTAGTGGAGGGGCAGATACGCAGTATTTT CSASGGADTQYF
TRBJ1-2 - TRBV10-3 - TGTGCCATCAGCGAGTCGGGAGGATGGCCTAATGGCTACACCTTC CAISESGGWPNGYTF
TRBJ1-1 - TRBV11-2 - TGTGCCAGCAGCTTAGAGGGTGAAGCTTTCTTT CASSLEGEAFF
TRBJ2-7 - TRBV21-1 - TGTGCCAGCATCCTGGAGGGGCTAGCCTTAAGGAGCTCCTACGAGCAGTACTTC CASILEGLALRSSYEQYF
TRBJ2-7 TRBD2 TRBV7-2 once TGTGCCAGCAGCTCAGGACTAGCGGACCACCTCGGGCAGTACTTC CASSSGLADHLGQYF
TRBJ2-5 - TRBV2 - TGTGCCAGCAGAGGAGGGCCCGGGGAGACCCAGTACTTC CASRGGPGETQYF
TRBJ1-5 - TRBV6-2/TRBV6-3 once TGTGCCAGCAGCTTGACGGCCGGTCAGCCCCAGCATTTT CASSLTAGQPQHF
TRBJ1-1 - TRBV7-9 - TGTGCCAGCAGCTTAGCAGCGAACACTGAAGCTTTCTTT CASSLAANTEAFF
TRBJ1-6 - TRBV11-2 - TGTGCCAGCAGCTTACGGAGGGATTCACCCCTCCACTTT CASSLRRDSPLHF
TRBJ1-3 - TRBV5-1 - TGCGCCAGCAGCCCCTCGGGGACTTTCTCTGGAAACACCATATATTTT CASSPSGTFSGNTIYF
TRBJ2-7 - TRBV2 - TGTGCCAGCACTGGGGACGCACCCTTGGGCGAGCAGTACTTC CASTGDAPLGEQYF
TRBJ1-1 TRBD1 TRBV5-5 - TGTGCCAGCAGCTTGAGGGACAGCATCGGGGGCACTGAAGCTTTCTTT CASSLRDSIGGTEAFF
TRBJ2-7 - TRBV3-1/TRBV3-2 - TGTGCCAGCAGCCAGAGCCGGGGCGAGCAGTACTTC CASSQSRGEQYF
TRBJ1-2 TRBD1 TRBV7-9 - TGTGCCAGCAGCTTAGGATGGGGGGGACAGGCGGCGGGCTACACCTTC CASSLGWGGQAAGYTF